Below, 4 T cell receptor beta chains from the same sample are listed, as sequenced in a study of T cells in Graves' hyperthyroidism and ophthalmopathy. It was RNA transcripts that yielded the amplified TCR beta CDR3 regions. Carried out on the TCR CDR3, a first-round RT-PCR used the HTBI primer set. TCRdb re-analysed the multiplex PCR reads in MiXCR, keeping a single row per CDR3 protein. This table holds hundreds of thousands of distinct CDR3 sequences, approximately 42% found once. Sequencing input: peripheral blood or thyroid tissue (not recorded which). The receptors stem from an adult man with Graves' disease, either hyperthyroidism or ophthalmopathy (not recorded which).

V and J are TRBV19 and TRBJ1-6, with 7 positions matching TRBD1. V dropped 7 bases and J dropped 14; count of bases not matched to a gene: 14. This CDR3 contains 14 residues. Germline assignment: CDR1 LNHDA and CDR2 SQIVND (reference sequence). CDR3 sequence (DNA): TGTGCCAGTAAAGGGGACAGCCGCGCCTCGACCCTCCACTTT. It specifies CASKGDSRASTLHF.

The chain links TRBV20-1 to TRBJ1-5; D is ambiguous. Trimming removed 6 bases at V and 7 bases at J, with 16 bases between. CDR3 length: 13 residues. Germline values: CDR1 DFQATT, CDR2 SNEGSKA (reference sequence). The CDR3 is CSAMGTSEQPQHF. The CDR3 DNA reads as TGCAGTGCAATGGGTACCTCCGAGCAGCCCCAGCATTTT.

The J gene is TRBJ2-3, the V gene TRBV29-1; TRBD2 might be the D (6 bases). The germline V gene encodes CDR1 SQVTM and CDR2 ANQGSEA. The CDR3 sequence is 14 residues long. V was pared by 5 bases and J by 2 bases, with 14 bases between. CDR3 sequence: CSVPKPSDTDTQYF. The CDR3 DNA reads TGCAGCGTTCCGAAGCCTAGCGACACAGATACGCAGTATTTT.

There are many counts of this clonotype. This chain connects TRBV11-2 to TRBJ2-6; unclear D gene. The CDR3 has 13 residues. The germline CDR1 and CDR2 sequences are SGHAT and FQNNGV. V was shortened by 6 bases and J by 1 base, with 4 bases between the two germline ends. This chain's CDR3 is CASRASGANVLTF. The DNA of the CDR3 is TGTGCCAGCAGAGCTTCTGGGGCCAACGTCCTGACTTTC.